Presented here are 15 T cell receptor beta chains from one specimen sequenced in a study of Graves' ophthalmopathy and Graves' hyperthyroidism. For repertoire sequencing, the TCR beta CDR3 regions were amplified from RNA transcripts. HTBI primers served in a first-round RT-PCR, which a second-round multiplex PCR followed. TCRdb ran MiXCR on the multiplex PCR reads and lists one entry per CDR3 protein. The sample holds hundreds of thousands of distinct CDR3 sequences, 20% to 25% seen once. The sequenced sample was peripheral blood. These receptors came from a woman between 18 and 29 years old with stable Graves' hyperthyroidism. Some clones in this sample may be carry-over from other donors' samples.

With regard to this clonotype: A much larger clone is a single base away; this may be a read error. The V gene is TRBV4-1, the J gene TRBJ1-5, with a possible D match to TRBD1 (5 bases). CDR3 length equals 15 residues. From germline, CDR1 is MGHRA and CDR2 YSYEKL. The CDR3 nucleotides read TGCGCCAGCAGCCGCGCCGACAGAGGAAATCAGTCCCAGCATTTT. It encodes CASSRADRGNQSQHF.

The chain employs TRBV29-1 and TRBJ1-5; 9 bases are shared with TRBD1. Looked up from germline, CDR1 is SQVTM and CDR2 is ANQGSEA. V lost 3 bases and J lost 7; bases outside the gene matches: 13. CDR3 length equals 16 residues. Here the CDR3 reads CSVDGTGIFPGQPQHF. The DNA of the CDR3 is TGCAGCGTTGACGGGACAGGGATATTTCCCGGACAGCCCCAGCATTTT.

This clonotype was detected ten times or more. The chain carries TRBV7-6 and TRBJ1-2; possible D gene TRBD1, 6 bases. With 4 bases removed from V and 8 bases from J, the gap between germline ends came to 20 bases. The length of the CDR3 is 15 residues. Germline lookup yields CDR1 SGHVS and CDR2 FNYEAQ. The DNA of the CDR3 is TGTGCCAGCAGCTCCGGACAGCCCGGCAGGGCAGGCTACACCTTC. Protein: CASSSGQPGRAGYTF.

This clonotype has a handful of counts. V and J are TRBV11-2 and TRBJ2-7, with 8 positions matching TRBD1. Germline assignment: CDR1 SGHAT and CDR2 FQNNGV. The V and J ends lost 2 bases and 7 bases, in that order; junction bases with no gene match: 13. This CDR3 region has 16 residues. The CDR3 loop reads CASSLLVGQGAKEQYF. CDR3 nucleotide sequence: TGTGCCAGCAGCTTACTGGTCGGGCAGGGGGCTAAGGAGCAGTACTTC.

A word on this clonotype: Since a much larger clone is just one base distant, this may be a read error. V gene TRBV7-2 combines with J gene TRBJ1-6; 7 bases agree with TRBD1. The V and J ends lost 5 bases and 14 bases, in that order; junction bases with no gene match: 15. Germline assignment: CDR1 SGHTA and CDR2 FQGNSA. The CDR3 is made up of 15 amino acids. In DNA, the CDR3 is TGTGCCAGCAGCACGATAGGGGGCGAGCTGTCAGCCCTCCACTTT. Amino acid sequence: CASSTIGGELSALHF.

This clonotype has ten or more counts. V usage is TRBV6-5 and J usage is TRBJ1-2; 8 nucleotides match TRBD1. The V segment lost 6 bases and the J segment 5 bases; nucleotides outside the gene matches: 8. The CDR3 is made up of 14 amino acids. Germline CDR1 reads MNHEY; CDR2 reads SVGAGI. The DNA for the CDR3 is TGTGCCAGCAGCCCGACAGGGGCGCAGTATGGCTACACCTTC. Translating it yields CASSPTGAQYGYTF.

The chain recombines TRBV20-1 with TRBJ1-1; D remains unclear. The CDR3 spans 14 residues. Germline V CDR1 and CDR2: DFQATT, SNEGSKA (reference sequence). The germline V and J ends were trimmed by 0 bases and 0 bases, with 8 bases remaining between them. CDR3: CSARDAGMNTEAFF. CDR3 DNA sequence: TGCAGTGCTAGAGATGCCGGGATGAACACTGAAGCTTTCTTT.

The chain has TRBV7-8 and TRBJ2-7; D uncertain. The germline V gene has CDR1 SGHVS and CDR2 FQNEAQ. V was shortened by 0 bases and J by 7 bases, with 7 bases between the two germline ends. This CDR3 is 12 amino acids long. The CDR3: CASSLAGQEQYF. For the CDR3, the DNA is TGTGCCAGCAGCTTAGCCGGGCAGGAGCAGTACTTC.

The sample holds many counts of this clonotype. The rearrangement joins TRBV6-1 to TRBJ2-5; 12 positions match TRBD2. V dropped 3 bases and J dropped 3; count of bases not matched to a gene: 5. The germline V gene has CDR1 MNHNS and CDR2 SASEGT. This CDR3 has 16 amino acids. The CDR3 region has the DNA TGTGCCAGCAGTGATCCCTGGACTAGCGGGGAAGAGACCCAGTACTTC. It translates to CASSDPWTSGEETQYF.

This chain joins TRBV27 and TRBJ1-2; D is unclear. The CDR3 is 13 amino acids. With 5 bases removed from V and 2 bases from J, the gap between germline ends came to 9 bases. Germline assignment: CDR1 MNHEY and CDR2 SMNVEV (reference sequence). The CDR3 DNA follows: TGTGCCAGCAGTCCGTCTCAAAACTATGGCTACACCTTC. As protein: CASSPSQNYGYTF.

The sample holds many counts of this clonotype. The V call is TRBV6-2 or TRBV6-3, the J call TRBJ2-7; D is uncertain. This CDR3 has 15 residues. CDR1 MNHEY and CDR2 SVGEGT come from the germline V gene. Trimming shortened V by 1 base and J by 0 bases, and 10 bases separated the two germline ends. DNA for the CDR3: TGTGCCAGCAGTTACTTAGGCGGTACCTCCTACGAGCAGTACTTC. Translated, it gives CASSYLGGTSYEQYF.

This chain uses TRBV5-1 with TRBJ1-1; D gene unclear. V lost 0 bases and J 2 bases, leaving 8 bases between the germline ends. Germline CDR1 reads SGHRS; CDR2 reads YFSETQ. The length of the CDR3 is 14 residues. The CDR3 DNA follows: TGCGCCAGCAGCTTGGCACACTTAAACACTGAAGCTTTCTTT. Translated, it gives CASSLAHLNTEAFF.

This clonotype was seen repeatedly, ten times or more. The CDR3 here is CASSPTGSRGGELFF. The CDR3 region has the DNA TGTGCCAGCAGCCCCACGGGATCGCGCGGGGGGGAGCTGTTTTTT. This rearrangement joins TRBV12-3 or TRBV12-4 to TRBJ2-2, with D perhaps TRBD2 (5 bases). Trimming left V 6 bases short and J 8 bases short, with 19 bases between. The CDR3 runs to 15 residues.

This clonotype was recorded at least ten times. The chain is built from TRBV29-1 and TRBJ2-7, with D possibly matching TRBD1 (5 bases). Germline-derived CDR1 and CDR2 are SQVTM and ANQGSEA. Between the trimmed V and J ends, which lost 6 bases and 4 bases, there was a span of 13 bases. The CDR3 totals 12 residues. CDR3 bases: TGCAGCGTCTCAAGTAGGACATACGAGCAGTACTTC. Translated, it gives CSVSSRTYEQYF.

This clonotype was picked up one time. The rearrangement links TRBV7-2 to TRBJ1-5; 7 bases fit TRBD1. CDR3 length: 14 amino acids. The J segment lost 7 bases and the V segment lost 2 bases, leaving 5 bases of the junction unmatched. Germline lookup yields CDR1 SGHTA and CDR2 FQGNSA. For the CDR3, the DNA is TGTGCCAGCAGCTTAAGACAGGGCGCCCAGCCCCAGCATTTT. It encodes CASSLRQGAQPQHF. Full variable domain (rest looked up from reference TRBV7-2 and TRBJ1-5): GAGVSQSPSNKVTEKGKDVELRCDPISGHTALYWYRQSLGQGLEFLIYFQGNSAPDKSGLPSDRFSAERTGGSVSTLTIQRTQQEDSAVYLCASSLRQGAQPQHFGDGTRLSIL.